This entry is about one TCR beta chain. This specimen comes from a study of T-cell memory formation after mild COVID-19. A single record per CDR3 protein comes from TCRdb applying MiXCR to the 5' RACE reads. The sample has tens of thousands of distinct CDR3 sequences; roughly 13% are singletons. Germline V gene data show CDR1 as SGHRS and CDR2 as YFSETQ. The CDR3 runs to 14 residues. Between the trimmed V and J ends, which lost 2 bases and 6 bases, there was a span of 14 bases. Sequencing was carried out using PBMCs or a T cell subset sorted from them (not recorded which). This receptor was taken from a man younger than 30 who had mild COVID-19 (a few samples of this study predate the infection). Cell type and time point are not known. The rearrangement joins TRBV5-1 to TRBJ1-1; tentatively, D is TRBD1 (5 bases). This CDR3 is CASSFSGRGAEAFF. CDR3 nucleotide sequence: TGCGCCAGCAGCTTTTCGGGACGGGGGGCTGAAGCTTTCTTT.